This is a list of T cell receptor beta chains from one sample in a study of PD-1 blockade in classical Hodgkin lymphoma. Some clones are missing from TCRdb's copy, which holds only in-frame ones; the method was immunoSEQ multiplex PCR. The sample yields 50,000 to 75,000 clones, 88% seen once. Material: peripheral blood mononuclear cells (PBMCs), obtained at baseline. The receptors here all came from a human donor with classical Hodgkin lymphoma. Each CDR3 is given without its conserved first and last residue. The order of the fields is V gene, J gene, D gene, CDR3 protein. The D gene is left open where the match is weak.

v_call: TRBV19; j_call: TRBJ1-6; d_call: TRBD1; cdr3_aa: ASSIDLSLLGQNSPLH
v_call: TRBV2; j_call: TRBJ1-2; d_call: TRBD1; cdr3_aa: ASSPDRARGSGYT
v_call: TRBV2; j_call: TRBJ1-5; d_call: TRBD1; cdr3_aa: ASSEVPGQGATTQPQH
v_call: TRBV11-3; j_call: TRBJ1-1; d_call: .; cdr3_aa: ASSFGAGTEAF
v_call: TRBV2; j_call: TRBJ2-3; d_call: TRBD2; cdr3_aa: ASSEGVAGDADTQY
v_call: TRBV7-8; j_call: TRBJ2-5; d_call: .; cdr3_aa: ASSLSQIGETQY
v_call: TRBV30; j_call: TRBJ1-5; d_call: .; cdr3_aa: AWSVERQGVHQPQH
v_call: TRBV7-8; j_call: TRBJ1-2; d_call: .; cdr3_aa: ASSLASRVAYGYT
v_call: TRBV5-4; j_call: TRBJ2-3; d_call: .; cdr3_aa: ASSLGTPDTQY
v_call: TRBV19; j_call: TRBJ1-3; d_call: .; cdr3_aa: ASSIREAFSGNTIY
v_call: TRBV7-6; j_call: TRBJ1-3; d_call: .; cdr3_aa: ASSPNSGTSGNTIY
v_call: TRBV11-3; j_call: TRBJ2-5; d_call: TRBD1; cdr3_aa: ASSLRDSQETQY
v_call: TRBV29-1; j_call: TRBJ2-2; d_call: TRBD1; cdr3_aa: SVEGQANTGELF
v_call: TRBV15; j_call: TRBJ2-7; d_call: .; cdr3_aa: ATSSGQAHEQY
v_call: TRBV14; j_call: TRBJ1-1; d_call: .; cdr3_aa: ASSVQGNTEAF
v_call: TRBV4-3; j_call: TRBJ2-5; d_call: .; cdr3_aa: ASSQDRTQY
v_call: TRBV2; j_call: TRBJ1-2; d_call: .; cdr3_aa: ASSGSGQFYGYT
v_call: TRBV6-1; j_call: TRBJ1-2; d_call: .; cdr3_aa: ASSEDWQGGDGYT
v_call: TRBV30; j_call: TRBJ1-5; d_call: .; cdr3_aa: AWSVGSGYSNQPQH
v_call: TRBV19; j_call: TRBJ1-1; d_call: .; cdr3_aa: ASSIQGSTEAF
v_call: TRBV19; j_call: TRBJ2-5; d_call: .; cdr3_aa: ASTPTLLGLETQY
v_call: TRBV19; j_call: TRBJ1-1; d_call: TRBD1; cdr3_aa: ASSSPPTGDTEAF
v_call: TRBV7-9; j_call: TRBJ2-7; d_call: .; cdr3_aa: ASSQSGLLY
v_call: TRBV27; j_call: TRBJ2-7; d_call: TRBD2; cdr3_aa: ASSLRGLAGGGEQY
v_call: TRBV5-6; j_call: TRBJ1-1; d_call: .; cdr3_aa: ASSPGTLRVAEAF
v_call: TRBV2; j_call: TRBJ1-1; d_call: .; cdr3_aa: ASSASQGVRTEAF
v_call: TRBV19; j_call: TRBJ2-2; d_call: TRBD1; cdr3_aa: ATQRGQAGGELF
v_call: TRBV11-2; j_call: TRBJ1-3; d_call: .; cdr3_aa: ASSLAFGNTIY
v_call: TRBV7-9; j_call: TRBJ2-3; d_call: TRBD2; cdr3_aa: ASSPGTSGTDTQY
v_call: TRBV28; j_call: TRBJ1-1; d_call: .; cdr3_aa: ASSFFDTEAF
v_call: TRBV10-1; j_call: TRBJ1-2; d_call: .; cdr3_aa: ASSESIRGYT
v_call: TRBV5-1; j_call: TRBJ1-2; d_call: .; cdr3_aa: ASTGTDYGYT
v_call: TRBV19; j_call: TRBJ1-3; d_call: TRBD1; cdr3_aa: ASRGGGVDRSGNTIY
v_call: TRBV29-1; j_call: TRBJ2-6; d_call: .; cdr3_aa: SFTGGVYGANVLT
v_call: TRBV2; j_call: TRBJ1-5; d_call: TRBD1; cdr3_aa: ASSPGGQGISLGGNQPQH
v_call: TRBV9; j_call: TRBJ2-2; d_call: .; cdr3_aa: ASSVDGGNTGELF
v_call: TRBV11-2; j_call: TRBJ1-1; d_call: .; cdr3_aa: ASSLGAGLDTEAF
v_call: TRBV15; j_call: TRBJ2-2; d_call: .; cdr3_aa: ATKILWGTGELF
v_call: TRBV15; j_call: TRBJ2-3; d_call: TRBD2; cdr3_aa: ATSRPSSGDTDTQY
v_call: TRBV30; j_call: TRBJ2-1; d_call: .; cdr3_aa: AWRGAGTITF
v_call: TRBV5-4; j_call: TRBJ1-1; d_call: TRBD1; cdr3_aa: ASSRTGDGSTEAF
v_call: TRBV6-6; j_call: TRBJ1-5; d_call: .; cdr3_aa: ASSYPEDQPQH
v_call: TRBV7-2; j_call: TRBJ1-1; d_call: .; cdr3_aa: ASSPWGGDTEAF
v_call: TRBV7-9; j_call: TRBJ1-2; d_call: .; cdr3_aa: ASSPQGYGYT
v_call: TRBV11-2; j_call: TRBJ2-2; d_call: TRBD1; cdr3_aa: ASSLADRALTGELF
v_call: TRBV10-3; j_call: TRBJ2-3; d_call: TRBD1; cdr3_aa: AISEWTGGSTDTQY
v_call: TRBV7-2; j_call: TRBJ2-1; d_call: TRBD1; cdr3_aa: ASSFSGTGYNEQF
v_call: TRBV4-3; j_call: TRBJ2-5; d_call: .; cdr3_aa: ASSYTPTAQETQY
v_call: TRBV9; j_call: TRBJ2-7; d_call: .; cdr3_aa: ASSPNRGLSYEQY
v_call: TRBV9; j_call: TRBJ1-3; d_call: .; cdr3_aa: ASSVGGHSGNTIY
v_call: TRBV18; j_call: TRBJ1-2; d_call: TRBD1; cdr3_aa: ASSFWTGRGYT
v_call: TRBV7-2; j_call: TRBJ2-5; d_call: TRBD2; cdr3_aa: ASSPNWGGETQY
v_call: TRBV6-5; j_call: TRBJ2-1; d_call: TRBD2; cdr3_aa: ASSYTSGGYNEQF
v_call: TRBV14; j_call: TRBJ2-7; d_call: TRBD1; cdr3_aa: ASSQDVRGQGSYEQY
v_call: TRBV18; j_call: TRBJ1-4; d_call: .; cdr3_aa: ASSQGQPLNEKLF